These 15 T cell receptor beta chains came from one sample sequenced in a study of post-analysis software for immune sequencing data. Unique molecular identifiers were present in the TCR beta cDNA libraries. MiXCR was run by TCRdb on the PCR reads, yielding one entry per CDR3 protein. The data show under 200,000 distinct CDR3 sequences, about 36% seen once. The sequencing here drew on blood, taken after autologous hematopoietic stem cell transplantation. The receptors were sampled from a girl aged 5-17 years with multiple sclerosis.

Turning to this clonotype: At one of its ends the junction is not consistent with the germline gene, which may arise from a read error. This sequence joins TRBV28 and TRBJ1-4; D unclear. This CDR3 has 15 residues. Per germline, CDR1 MDHEN and CDR2 SYDVKM. Here the CDR3 reads CASTGRAGGNEKRFF. The CDR3 DNA sequence: TGTGCCAGCACCGGGAGGGCCGGAGGAAATGAAAAACGGTTTTTT.

This clonotype was seen a handful of times. This sequence joins TRBV6-4 and TRBJ2-1; 9 nucleotides line up with TRBD2. The CDR3 is 15 amino acids. Germline CDR1 MRHNA, CDR2 SNTAGT. Trimming removed 2 bases from V and 4 bases from J; junction bases left unmatched: 3. This CDR3 reads CASSDVAGDYNEQFF. CDR3 DNA: TGTGCCAGCAGTGACGTAGCGGGAGATTACAATGAGCAGTTCTTC.

The chain employs TRBV27 and TRBJ2-3; TRBD2 aligns across 11 bases. The V gene end was trimmed by 7 bases and the J gene end by 4 bases; junction bases not matched to a gene: 7. CDR1 MNHEY and CDR2 SMNVEV come from the germline V gene (reference sequence). This CDR3 region has 15 residues. CDR3 sequence: CASKRELAGADTQYF. DNA for the CDR3: TGTGCCAGCAAACGTGAACTAGCGGGAGCAGATACGCAGTATTTT.

The chain has TRBV10-3 and TRBJ1-5; D perhaps matches TRBD1 (5 bases). Germline CDR1 and CDR2: ENHRY and SYGVKD. V was clipped by 8 bases and J by 5 bases, with 13 bases between them. The length of the CDR3 is 13 residues. The chain's CDR3 is CAIGEGKYQPQHF. The CDR3 bases are TGTGCCATCGGGGAGGGGAAATATCAGCCCCAGCATTTT.

This clonotype was found a few times. The chain links TRBV20-1 to TRBJ2-5; D gene unclear. Trimming cost V 7 bases and J 1 base, with 13 bases left between them. Germline V lookup: CDR1 DFQATT, CDR2 SNEGSKA (reference sequence). CDR3 length: 13 residues. The CDR3 nucleotides are TGCAGTGTGTGCTGTGGCGCCCAAGAGACCCAGTACTTC. As protein: CSVCCGAQETQYF.

The chain combines TRBV20-1 with TRBJ2-3; 8 positions agree with TRBD2. J was trimmed by 4 bases and V by 3 bases; bases with no gene match: 9. The CDR3 length is 15 residues. Germline V gene data show CDR1 as DFQATT and CDR2 as SNEGSKA (reference sequence). CDR3 in amino acids: CSASKREKGADTQYF. CDR3 DNA sequence: TGCAGTGCTAGTAAGCGGGAGAAGGGGGCAGATACGCAGTATTTT.

This clonotype was recorded many times. The rearrangement links TRBV20-1 to TRBJ2-7; TRBD1 matches at 8 bases. The trim removed 1 base at V and 4 bases at J, leaving 9 bases unmatched. CDR3 length: 15 residues. Germline CDR1 is DFQATT and CDR2 is SNEGSKA (reference sequence). The CDR3 reads CSARVGTGELYEQYF. CDR3 sequence (DNA): TGCAGTGCTAGAGTGGGGACAGGTGAATTATACGAGCAGTACTTC.

The rearrangement joins TRBV21-1 to TRBJ1-1; the D call of TRBD1 is as the table states it, not checked on the DNA. TRBV21-1 is annotated as a pseudogene. This CDR3 is 14 amino acids long. CDR3 loop: CASMKSRGRTEAFF. For the CDR3, the DNA is TGTGCCAGCATGAAAAGTCGGGGCAGAACTGAAGCTTTCTTT.

The rearrangement links TRBV6-6 to TRBJ2-1, with TRBD1 identical over 7 bases. The CDR3 totals 15 residues. CDR1 is MNHNY and CDR2 is SVGAGI in the germline V gene (reference sequence). V was pared by 2 bases and J by 8 bases, with 9 bases of the junction left unmatched. DNA for the CDR3: TGTGCCAGCAGTTACGCGACAGGGCGAAATCATGAGCAGTTCTTC. It encodes CASSYATGRNHEQFF.

This rearrangement joins TRBV18 to TRBJ1-2; 8 bases align to TRBD1. Germline trimming cut 3 bases from V and 4 bases from J; bases unmatched to any gene: 4. Germline CDR1 and CDR2: KGHSH and LQKENI. This CDR3 region has 14 residues. This CDR3 is CASSPTGGIYGYTF. CDR3 DNA: TGTGCCAGCTCACCTACAGGGGGTATCTATGGCTACACCTTC. Filled out from reference TRBV18 and TRBJ1-2, the complete variable domain reads NAGVMQNPRHLVRRRGQEARLRCSPMKGHSHVYWYRQLPEEGLKFMVYLQKENIIDESGMPKERFSAEFPKEGPSILRIQQVVRGDSAAYFCASSPTGGIYGYTFGSGTRLTVV.

J is TRBJ2-7 and V is TRBV15, with TRBD2 matching over 7 bases. Germline values: CDR1 LNHNV, CDR2 YYDKDF (reference sequence). The V and J ends lost 5 bases and 3 bases, in that order; junction bases with no gene match: 7. CDR3 length equals 14 residues. The CDR3 bases are TGTGCCACCAGCTTGGGAGCGGGGAACTACGAGCAGTACTTC. This encodes CATSLGAGNYEQYF.

The rearrangement uses TRBV20-1 and TRBJ1-1, with a tentative D call TRBD1 (6 bases). The CDR3 has 15 residues. V was pared by 5 bases and J by 2 bases, with 18 bases between. CDR1 is DFQATT and CDR2 is SNEGSKA in the germline V gene (reference sequence). The CDR3 DNA reads as TGCAGTGCTCTCCCCGAAGGGGGATTAAACACTGAAGCTTTCTTT. The encoded protein is CSALPEGGLNTEAFF.

The chain employs TRBV15 and TRBJ2-3, with TRBD1 as a possible D gene (5 bases). Per germline, CDR1 LNHNV and CDR2 YYDKDF (reference sequence). This CDR3 is built from 18 residues. V gave up 0 bases and J gave up 0 bases, with 16 bases separating them. The CDR3 spells CATSRDLPPGISTDTQYF. The CDR3 DNA follows: TGTGCCACCAGCAGAGATTTGCCCCCAGGGATCAGCACAGATACGCAGTATTTT.

Regarding this clonotype: An end of the junction does not agree with germline; a read error may underlie this. This chain connects TRBV7-2 to TRBJ2-5; D gene uncertain. The germline gives CDR1 SGHTA, CDR2 FQGNSA. The CDR3 extends over 15 amino acids. The CDR3 reads CASSLVTARQGTQYF. The CDR3, as DNA: TGTGCCAGCAGCTTAGTAACTGCGCGGCAAGGGACCCAGTACTTC.

The chain has TRBV29-1 and TRBJ2-5, with unresolved D. CDR1 is SQVTM, CDR2 ANQGSEA, per germline. This CDR3 is 11 amino acids long. Trimming left V 7 bases short and J 2 bases short, with 8 bases between. CDR3 sequence reads: CSGRVQETQYF. DNA of the CDR3: TGCAGCGGACGGGTACAAGAGACCCAGTACTTC.